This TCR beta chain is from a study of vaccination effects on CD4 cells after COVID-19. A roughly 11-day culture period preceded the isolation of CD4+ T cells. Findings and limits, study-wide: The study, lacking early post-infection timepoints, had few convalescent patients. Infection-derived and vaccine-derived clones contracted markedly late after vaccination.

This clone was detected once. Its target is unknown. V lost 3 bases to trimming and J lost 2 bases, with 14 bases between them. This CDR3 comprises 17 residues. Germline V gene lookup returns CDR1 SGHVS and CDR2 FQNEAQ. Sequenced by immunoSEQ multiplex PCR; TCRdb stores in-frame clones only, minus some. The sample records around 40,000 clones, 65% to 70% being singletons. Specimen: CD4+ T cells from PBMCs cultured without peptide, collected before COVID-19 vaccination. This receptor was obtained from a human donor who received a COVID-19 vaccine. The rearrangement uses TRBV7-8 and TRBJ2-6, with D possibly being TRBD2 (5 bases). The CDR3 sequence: CASSFGNPGTGANVLTF. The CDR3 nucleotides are TGTGCCAGCAGCTTTGGAAATCCGGGAACTGGGGCCAACGTCCTGACTTTC.